Listed below are T cell receptor beta chains from one sample, sequenced in a study of blood T cell repertoires in COVID-19. TCRdb's copy holds only in-frame clones and misses some; the assay was immunoSEQ multiplex PCR. Of more than 350,000 clones listed, more than 70% are singletons. The specimen sequenced was PBMCs or T cells enriched from blood (not recorded which). Receptor source: a woman aged 18 to 35 who had been exposed to COVID-19. CDR3s include the opening cysteine and the closing phenylalanine or tryptophan. D genes are given only for firm matches.

v_gene: TRBV9
j_gene: TRBJ1-5
d_gene: .
CDR3aa: CASSVSDNQPQHF

v_gene: TRBV5-1
j_gene: TRBJ1-1
d_gene: .
CDR3aa: CASSPRSGDTEAFF

v_gene: TRBV20-1
j_gene: TRBJ1-5
d_gene: TRBD1
CDR3aa: CSASGTGGQPQHF

v_gene: TRBV7-9
j_gene: TRBJ1-2
d_gene: TRBD1
CDR3aa: CASSLLTGERSYGYTF

v_gene: TRBV28
j_gene: TRBJ2-5
d_gene: .
CDR3aa: CASSIPGVQETQYF

v_gene: TRBV29-1
j_gene: TRBJ2-7
d_gene: .
CDR3aa: CSVEGMAQDNSYEQYF

v_gene: TRBV4-2
j_gene: TRBJ2-7
d_gene: TRBD2
CDR3aa: CASSQPGLAGTYEQYF

v_gene: TRBV9
j_gene: TRBJ1-1
d_gene: .
CDR3aa: CASSPGSLNTEAFF

v_gene: TRBV6-5
j_gene: TRBJ2-1
d_gene: .
CDR3aa: CASSYGPFNEQFF

v_gene: TRBV4-1
j_gene: TRBJ2-3
d_gene: .
CDR3aa: CASSQSLRGSGNTDTQYF

v_gene: TRBV27
j_gene: TRBJ2-3
d_gene: TRBD1
CDR3aa: CASSFTGTGADTQYF

v_gene: TRBV19
j_gene: TRBJ2-7
d_gene: .
CDR3aa: CASSIEGAYEQYF

v_gene: TRBV7-9
j_gene: TRBJ2-3
d_gene: TRBD2
CDR3aa: CASSYSASGRIGTDTQYF

v_gene: TRBV18
j_gene: TRBJ2-7
d_gene: .
CDR3aa: CASSPNWSQDMKQYF

v_gene: TRBV28
j_gene: TRBJ1-3
d_gene: .
CDR3aa: CASSLWGAGGNTIYF

v_gene: TRBV12-2
j_gene: TRBJ1-1
d_gene: .
CDR3aa: CASRPLLPGGTEAFF

v_gene: TRBV5-6
j_gene: TRBJ2-7
d_gene: .
CDR3aa: CASSLMGPYEQYF

v_gene: TRBV28
j_gene: TRBJ1-2
d_gene: .
CDR3aa: CASTSGQTNYGYTF

v_gene: TRBV5-4
j_gene: TRBJ1-3
d_gene: TRBD1
CDR3aa: CASSVDGQGSGNTIYF

v_gene: TRBV6-5
j_gene: TRBJ1-2
d_gene: .
CDR3aa: CASSLDSYGYTF

v_gene: TRBV11-2
j_gene: TRBJ2-1
d_gene: TRBD2
CDR3aa: CASSLVSGLAGEQFF

v_gene: TRBV11-2
j_gene: TRBJ1-1
d_gene: .
CDR3aa: CASQLYTEAFF

v_gene: TRBV4-3
j_gene: TRBJ2-7
d_gene: TRBD1
CDR3aa: CASSQDRDSYEQYF

v_gene: TRBV5-1
j_gene: TRBJ2-1
d_gene: TRBD2
CDR3aa: CASSSGLAGGLPSSYNEQFF

v_gene: TRBV14
j_gene: TRBJ1-6
d_gene: .
CDR3aa: CASSQVQNNSPLHF

v_gene: TRBV4-3
j_gene: TRBJ2-2
d_gene: .
CDR3aa: CASSQDLDYRGTGELFF

v_gene: TRBV2
j_gene: TRBJ1-4
d_gene: .
CDR3aa: CASRRGIGEKLFF

v_gene: TRBV18
j_gene: TRBJ1-3
d_gene: TRBD1
CDR3aa: CASSQTGTGGPSGNTIYF

v_gene: TRBV27
j_gene: TRBJ2-3
d_gene: TRBD2
CDR3aa: CASRRYGRSGGDTGTDTQYF

v_gene: TRBV20-1
j_gene: TRBJ2-7
d_gene: .
CDR3aa: CSAPAPYEQYF

v_gene: TRBV18
j_gene: TRBJ1-5
d_gene: .
CDR3aa: CASSPVPSKPGQPQHF

v_gene: TRBV7-6
j_gene: TRBJ2-7
d_gene: TRBD2
CDR3aa: CASSLALAGTYEQYF

v_gene: TRBV6-2/TRBV6-3
j_gene: TRBJ2-3
d_gene: TRBD2
CDR3aa: CASSWGLRGLKDTQYF

v_gene: TRBV4-1
j_gene: TRBJ1-6
d_gene: .
CDR3aa: CASSQDRGDSPLHF

v_gene: TRBV12-3/TRBV12-4
j_gene: TRBJ1-2
d_gene: .
CDR3aa: CASSFRYGYTF

v_gene: TRBV10-3
j_gene: TRBJ2-7
d_gene: .
CDR3aa: CATGTTTYEQYF

v_gene: TRBV6-2/TRBV6-3
j_gene: TRBJ2-7
d_gene: TRBD1
CDR3aa: CASSYSTGGPYEQYF